This is a list of T cell receptor beta chains from one sample in a study of T cells in Graves' hyperthyroidism and ophthalmopathy. TCRdb used MiXCR to reprocess the multiplex PCR reads, holding one entry per CDR3 protein. Altogether fewer than 450,000 distinct CDR3 sequences are present, over 12% being singletons, with the ten largest covering 25% to 30%. Material for sequencing was blood. The receptor set was obtained from a man aged 50-59 years with Graves' ophthalmopathy. Each CDR3 is given with its conserved first and last residue. Fields, in order: V gene, J gene, clone size, D gene, CDR3 DNA, CDR3 protein. The D gene is left open where the match is weak. A row's size may be missing; if present it is once, few, many or a size class.

v_gene: TRBV30
j_gene: TRBJ1-3
abundance: few
d_gene: NA
CDR3nt: TGTGCCCAAAGTTGGGGGTATGGAAACACCATATATTTT
CDR3aa: CAQSWGYGNTIYF

v_gene: TRBV11-3
j_gene: TRBJ2-2
abundance: many
d_gene: NA
CDR3nt: TGTGCCAGCAGCCCGAGGGACGGTAGTTCCGGGGAGCTGTTTTTT
CDR3aa: CASSPRDGSSGELFF

v_gene: TRBV7-9
j_gene: TRBJ1-2
abundance: NA
d_gene: NA
CDR3nt: TGTGCCAGCAGCTTAGGGCCGACGGTTGCAAGAGGCGGCTACACCTTC
CDR3aa: CASSLGPTVARGGYTF

v_gene: TRBV2
j_gene: TRBJ2-4
abundance: many
d_gene: TRBD2
CDR3nt: TGTGCCAGCACCCCTCGGGCAGCGGGAGGGCCTCGAGACATTCAGTACTTC
CDR3aa: CASTPRAAGGPRDIQYF

v_gene: TRBV5-1
j_gene: TRBJ2-1
abundance: NA
d_gene: NA
CDR3nt: TGCGCCAGCAGCGAATTCACAGGTAATGAGCAGTTCTTC
CDR3aa: CASSEFTGNEQFF

v_gene: TRBV28
j_gene: TRBJ2-3
abundance: many
d_gene: TRBD1
CDR3nt: TGTGCCAGCAGTTCCTTCGAACAGGGGGATACGCAGTATTTT
CDR3aa: CASSSFEQGDTQYF

v_gene: TRBV30
j_gene: TRBJ1-1
abundance: many
d_gene: NA
CDR3nt: TGTGCCTGGTCCTGGGGGAACACTGAAGCTTTCTTT
CDR3aa: CAWSWGNTEAFF

v_gene: TRBV7-2
j_gene: TRBJ2-1
abundance: many
d_gene: TRBD2
CDR3nt: TGTGCCAGCAGCCCCGATCCGGCTAGCGGGCGGTCTGGGGAGCAGTTCTTC
CDR3aa: CASSPDPASGRSGEQFF

v_gene: TRBV19
j_gene: TRBJ2-7
abundance: few
d_gene: TRBD2
CDR3nt: TGTGCCAGTAGTATCAGAATCGGGGGGACTCCGCACGAGCAGTACTTC
CDR3aa: CASSIRIGGTPHEQYF

v_gene: TRBV20-1
j_gene: TRBJ1-5
abundance: NA
d_gene: NA
CDR3nt: TGCAGTGCTGGACAGAAGGATCAGCCCCAGCATTTT
CDR3aa: CSAGQKDQPQHF

v_gene: TRBV6-1
j_gene: TRBJ2-2
abundance: few
d_gene: TRBD2
CDR3nt: TGTGCCAGCAGTTTTCGGATAGCGGGAGTCCCCCTCCACGGGGAGCTGTTTTTT
CDR3aa: CASSFRIAGVPLHGELFF

v_gene: TRBV24-1
j_gene: TRBJ1-2
abundance: many
d_gene: NA
CDR3nt: TGTGCCACCAGTGCCGCGGGTATCTATGGCTACACCTTC
CDR3aa: CATSAAGIYGYTF

v_gene: TRBV27
j_gene: TRBJ2-3
abundance: many
d_gene: NA
CDR3nt: TGTGCCAGCACCTTCTCCGTGGATACGCAGTATTTT
CDR3aa: CASTFSVDTQYF

v_gene: TRBV12-3/TRBV12-4
j_gene: TRBJ1-1
abundance: many
d_gene: NA
CDR3nt: TGTGCCAGCAGCCACTCCGGGACGTCAGCTTTCTTT
CDR3aa: CASSHSGTSAFF

v_gene: TRBV11-2
j_gene: TRBJ2-7
abundance: many
d_gene: NA
CDR3nt: TGTGCCAGCGGCCTGTACGAGCAGTACTTC
CDR3aa: CASGLYEQYF

v_gene: TRBV6-2/TRBV6-3
j_gene: TRBJ2-7
abundance: many
d_gene: NA
CDR3nt: TGTGCCAGCAGTCGGCTCACCTACGAGCAGTACTTC
CDR3aa: CASSRLTYEQYF

v_gene: TRBV13
j_gene: TRBJ2-1
abundance: many
d_gene: TRBD2
CDR3nt: TGTGCCAGCAGCTCCTCACGGAGCGGGATCTACAATGAGCAGTTCTTC
CDR3aa: CASSSSRSGIYNEQFF

v_gene: TRBV19
j_gene: TRBJ1-1
abundance: NA
d_gene: NA
CDR3nt: TGTGCCAGTAGTATTGCCAGGGACACTGAAGCTTTCTTT
CDR3aa: CASSIARDTEAFF

v_gene: TRBV2
j_gene: TRBJ2-1
abundance: many
d_gene: NA
CDR3nt: TGTGCCAGCAGTGAGGAGGCGGGGAGCTCCTACAATGAGCAGTTCTTC
CDR3aa: CASSEEAGSSYNEQFF

v_gene: TRBV7-9
j_gene: TRBJ1-6
abundance: NA
d_gene: NA
CDR3nt: TGTGCCAGCAGCGCGGGACAAAGCTCCTATAATTCACCCCTCCACTTT
CDR3aa: CASSAGQSSYNSPLHF

v_gene: TRBV3-1
j_gene: TRBJ1-1
abundance: NA
d_gene: NA
CDR3nt: TGTGCCAGCAGCCAAGACCTTGTACGGAGGAACACTGAAGCTTTCTTT
CDR3aa: CASSQDLVRRNTEAFF

v_gene: TRBV30
j_gene: TRBJ2-1
abundance: many
d_gene: TRBD2
CDR3nt: TGTGCCTGGGGGACTAGCGGGAGTTACAATGAGCAGTTCTTC
CDR3aa: CAWGTSGSYNEQFF

v_gene: TRBV6-1
j_gene: TRBJ2-3
abundance: many
d_gene: TRBD1
CDR3nt: TGTGCCAGCACCCCTTGGGGGCCAGGGGGCGGGTATAGCACAGATACGCAGTATTTT
CDR3aa: CASTPWGPGGGYSTDTQYF

v_gene: TRBV5-1
j_gene: TRBJ2-3
abundance: many
d_gene: NA
CDR3nt: TGCGCCAGCAGGAGGACGGGCACAGATACGCAGTATTTT
CDR3aa: CASRRTGTDTQYF

v_gene: TRBV5-1
j_gene: TRBJ2-2
abundance: few
d_gene: NA
CDR3nt: TGCGCCAGCAGCTTGCTCTCTAGCCCCGGGGAGCTGCTTTTT
CDR3aa: CASSLLSSPGELLF

v_gene: TRBV6-1
j_gene: TRBJ1-2
abundance: NA
d_gene: NA
CDR3nt: TGTGCCAGCAAGGATAGGATGAACTATGGCTACACCTTC
CDR3aa: CASKDRMNYGYTF

v_gene: TRBV20-1
j_gene: TRBJ2-3
abundance: NA
d_gene: NA
CDR3nt: TGCAGTTCTAAGGGTCGTAGCACAGATACGCAGTATTTT
CDR3aa: CSSKGRSTDTQYF

v_gene: TRBV4-2
j_gene: TRBJ2-3
abundance: NA
d_gene: TRBD2
CDR3nt: TGTGCCAGCAGCCAGTATTCTAGCGGCCTCACAGATACGCAGTATTTT
CDR3aa: CASSQYSSGLTDTQYF

v_gene: TRBV2
j_gene: TRBJ2-1
abundance: many
d_gene: TRBD1
CDR3nt: TGTGCCAGCAGGGCCGGGACAGGGGGTATCAATGAGCAGTTCTTC
CDR3aa: CASRAGTGGINEQFF

v_gene: TRBV2
j_gene: TRBJ2-2
abundance: many
d_gene: NA
CDR3nt: TGTGCCAGCAAAGTTCAGCCAAAAGGCGGAAGCCGGGAGCTGTTTTTT
CDR3aa: CASKVQPKGGSRELFF

v_gene: TRBV3-1
j_gene: TRBJ2-5
abundance: NA
d_gene: NA
CDR3nt: TGTGCCAGCAGCTCAAACCCGTCGGGGGGCTTCGAGACCCAGTACTTC
CDR3aa: CASSSNPSGGFETQYF

v_gene: TRBV5-1
j_gene: TRBJ1-2
abundance: many
d_gene: TRBD1
CDR3nt: TGCGCCAGCAGCCTGGGACAGGGAAAGAGCTACACCTTC
CDR3aa: CASSLGQGKSYTF